This record covers a single T cell receptor (beta chain). Antigen: not known. The sample comes from a study of T cells expressing NK-cell markers. Looking at the study overall: Each TCR beta repertoire originated in sorted T cells that were CD3+CD56+NKG2C+, CD3+CD56+NKG2C- or CD3+CD56-NKG2C+.

Study-level findings and limits: Where several donors were concerned, these clonotypes also led the CD3+CD56-NKG2C+ fraction. Dominant NKG2C+ clonotype frequencies of about 1.0-7.0% of CD8+ T cells were measured in over 5 donors.

Germline V gives CDR1 MNHEY, CDR2 SMNVEV (reference sequence). CDR3 length: 15 amino acids. The authors generated TCR beta cDNA through 5'RACE template switching with UMIs. TCRdb reprocessed the 5' RACE reads and stores each CDR3 protein as one record, lacking DNA. This listing includes about 460,000 distinct CDR3 sequences. The chain uses TRBV27 and TRBJ2-3; TCRdb's D gene call, TRBD1, goes unchecked for lack of DNA. Sequenced material: blood T cells: a sorted CD56 or NKG2C T cell subset, CD4+ or CD8+ T cells, or bulk PBMC T cells (not recorded which). This receptor was identified in a woman aged 45-60 years in good health. The CDR3 loop reads CASSFTGRGGDTQYF.